This entry lists 24 T cell receptor beta chains sequenced from one sample in a study of blood T cell repertoires in COVID-19. Produced via immunoSEQ multiplex PCR; TCRdb's table is partial and in-frame only. The sample carries approximately 120,000 clones, approximately 81% recorded once. The sequenced material came from peripheral blood. These receptors all stem from a woman aged 50 to 65 with acute or convalescent COVID-19.

This clone has only a few counts. The chain carries TRBV7-2 and TRBJ2-2; maybe TRBD2 (5 bases). Germline assignment: CDR1 SGHTA and CDR2 FQGNSA. This CDR3 spans 13 amino acids. V was shortened by 4 bases and J by 6 bases, with 9 bases between the two germline ends. CDR3 nucleotide sequence: TGTGCCAGCAGCTCAACTAGGCCCGGGGAGCTGTTTTTT. Translated: CASSSTRPGELFF.

The count of this clone is one. The J gene is TRBJ2-5, the V gene TRBV19, with D possibly matching TRBD2 (7 bases). Germline CDR1 reads LNHDA; CDR2 reads SQIVND (reference sequence). CDR3 size: 13 residues. V was cut by 10 bases and J by 5 bases, with 17 bases left in between. In nucleotides, the CDR3 is TGTGCCACCAACGGGGGGCGCGGGGAGACCCAGTACTTC. It translates to CATNGGRGETQYF.

The rearrangement uses TRBV2 and TRBJ2-1; TRBD2 matches 11 bases. Trimming removed 4 bases from V and 7 bases from J; junction bases left unmatched: 12. The CDR3 has 17 residues. Germline-derived CDR1 and CDR2 are SNHLY and FYNNEI. CDR3: CASSGALAGVGGNEQFF. The CDR3 nucleotides are TGTGCCAGCAGTGGGGCACTAGCGGGAGTAGGGGGGAATGAGCAGTTCTTC.

The chain links TRBV12-5 to TRBJ1-3; 7 bases align to TRBD1. The junction had 1 base not matched to a gene; V was cut back by 8 bases and J by 0 bases. The CDR3 totals 13 residues. The germline V gene has CDR1 LGHNT and CDR2 FRNRAP. In DNA form, the CDR3 reads TGTGCTAGTCGACAGGGCTCTGGAAACACCATATATTTT. It codes for CASRQGSGNTIYF.

This clone appeared a few times. The chain is built from TRBV9 and TRBJ1-4, with 9 bases aligning to TRBD1. CDR1 is SGDLS and CDR2 is YYNGEE in the germline V gene. The CDR3 extends over 15 amino acids. With V trimmed by 2 bases and J by 4 bases, 3 bases remained unmatched. DNA of the CDR3: TGTGCCAGCAGCGTTGACAGGGGGGATAATGAAAAACTGTTTTTT. Translation: CASSVDRGDNEKLFF. The entire variable domain, with the rest obtained from reference TRBV9 and TRBJ1-4, is as follows: DSGVTQTPKHLITATGQRVTLRCSPRSGDLSVYWYQQSLDQGLQFLIQYYNGEERAKGNILERFSAQQFPDLHSELNLSSLELGDSALYFCASSVDRGDNEKLFFGSGTQLSVL.

The V gene is TRBV7-9, the J gene TRBJ2-1; 8 positions agree with TRBD1. The CDR3 consists of 15 residues. The V and J ends lost 8 bases and 2 bases, in that order; junction bases with no gene match: 8. From germline, CDR1 is SEHNR and CDR2 FQNEAQ (reference sequence). CDR3 DNA sequence: TGTGCCAGCGGTGGGACAGGTGGGCCCTACAATGAGCAGTTCTTC. Translating gives CASGGTGGPYNEQFF.

The chain couples TRBV24-1 to TRBJ2-1; 7 bases are shared with TRBD1. Germline lookup yields CDR1 KGHDR and CDR2 SFDVKD. The trim removed 7 bases at V and 9 bases at J, leaving 20 bases unmatched. The CDR3 consists of 17 residues. Here the CDR3 reads CATSSRSGTVALGEQFF. The CDR3 bases are TGTGCCACCAGCTCTCGGTCCGGGACAGTCGCTCTAGGTGAGCAGTTCTTC.

This chain uses TRBV14 with TRBJ2-4; D is possibly TRBD1 (5 bases). CDR3 length equals 14 residues. CDR1 SGHDN and CDR2 FVKESK come from the germline V gene. V was shortened by 1 base and J by 6 bases, with 10 bases between the two germline ends. The CDR3 sequence is CASSQGTRRNIQYF. CDR3 sequence (DNA): TGTGCCAGCAGCCAAGGGACAAGGAGAAACATTCAGTACTTC. The entire variable domain, with the rest obtained from reference TRBV14 and TRBJ2-4, is as follows: EAGVTQFPSHSVIEKGQTVTLRCDPISGHDNLYWYRRVMGKEIKFLLHFVKESKQDESGMPNNRFLAERTGGTYSTLKVQPAELEDSGVYFCASSQGTRRNIQYFGAGTRLSVL.

This chain uses TRBV3-1 (or the pseudogene TRBV3-2) with TRBJ1-5; D is unresolved. V dropped 0 bases and J dropped 2 bases, with 8 bases sitting between them. Looked up from germline, CDR1 is LGHDT and CDR2 is YNNKEL (reference sequence). CDR3 length equals 15 residues. DNA for the CDR3: TGTGCCAGCAGCCAAGATCTAACAGGCAATCAGCCCCAGCATTTT. Translated, it gives CASSQDLTGNQPQHF.

This sequence joins TRBV7-9 and TRBJ2-2; possibly TRBD1 for D (6 bases). The CDR3 contains 15 residues. Germline V lookup: CDR1 SEHNR, CDR2 FQNEAQ (reference sequence). V was trimmed by 0 bases and J by 4 bases, leaving 9 bases between them. The CDR3 reads CASSLATGITGELFF. The DNA of the CDR3 is TGTGCCAGCAGCTTAGCGACAGGTATCACCGGGGAGCTGTTTTTT.

This clone has a handful of counts. This chain uses TRBV2 with TRBJ1-5; no definite D call. The CDR3 runs to 14 residues. From germline, CDR1 is SNHLY and CDR2 FYNNEI. Trimming cost V 3 bases and J 3 bases, with 9 bases left between them. CDR3 nucleotides: TGTGCCAGCAGTGATTCACTTTCCAATCAGCCCCAGCATTTT. Amino acids: CASSDSLSNQPQHF.

The V and J genes are TRBV10-1 and TRBJ1-4; no clear D gene. Germline CDR1 and CDR2: WNHNN and SYGVQD (reference sequence). Trimming stripped 0 bases from V and 6 bases from J, with 11 bases between. The length of the CDR3 is 15 residues. The CDR3 DNA is TGCGCCAGCAGTGAGTCGGGCGGGCTCGATGAAAAACTGTTTTTT. It specifies CASSESGGLDEKLFF.

The chain employs TRBV5-1 and TRBJ1-6; TRBD1 agrees at 7 bases. Losses at the gene ends were 0 bases for V and 11 bases for J; bases not matched to a gene: 11. The germline gives CDR1 SGHRS, CDR2 YFSETQ. This CDR3 is built from 16 residues. The CDR3 DNA is TGCGCCAGCAGCTTGGAATCCCCGGGACAGATCCCACCCCTCCACTTT. Its translation: CASSLESPGQIPPLHF.

The chain recombines TRBV28 with TRBJ2-7; D remains ambiguous. The CDR3 is 13 residues long. V gave up 8 bases and J gave up 0 bases, with 11 bases separating them. The germline gives CDR1 MDHEN, CDR2 SYDVKM. For the CDR3, the DNA is TGTGCCAGCCACGACATAAGCTCCTACGAGCAGTACTTC. Residues: CASHDISSYEQYF.

V is TRBV29-1 and J is TRBJ2-3, with D perhaps matching TRBD2 (6 bases). The V gene's germline CDR1 is SQVTM and CDR2 ANQGSEA. This CDR3 comprises 14 residues. The V end lost 6 bases, the J end lost 2 bases, and 15 bases lay between the germline ends. The chain's CDR3 is CSVILAPYTDTQYF. CDR3 nucleotide sequence: TGCAGCGTAATACTAGCCCCCTACACAGATACGCAGTATTTT.

The V gene is TRBV6-2 or TRBV6-3, the J gene TRBJ2-1; 15 bases agree with TRBD2. V was pared by 2 bases and J by 7 bases, with 3 bases of the junction left unmatched. Germline CDR1 and CDR2: MNHEY and SVGEGT. The length of the CDR3 is 16 residues. The CDR3 sequence: CASSYLGLAGGNEQFF. CDR3 bases: TGTGCCAGCAGTTACCTGGGACTAGCGGGAGGAAATGAGCAGTTCTTC.

This clone appeared a few times. Written as DNA, the CDR3 is TGTGCCAGCAGAGGACAGCCTAATCAGCCCCAGCATTTT. Translating gives CASRGQPNQPQHF. The rearrangement links TRBV11-2 to TRBJ1-5; D is perhaps TRBD1 (6 bases). CDR1 is SGHAT, CDR2 FQNNGV, per germline. V was pared by 6 bases and J by 4 bases, with 10 bases between. The CDR3 is made up of 13 amino acids.

This chain joins TRBV5-4 and TRBJ2-3; 16 bases match TRBD2. CDR1 and CDR2 (germline): SGHNT, YYREEE (reference sequence). The J segment lost 5 bases and the V segment lost 4 bases, leaving 4 bases of the junction unmatched. The CDR3 runs 16 residues. The CDR3 loop is CASSRGLAGGVDTQYF. The CDR3, as DNA: TGTGCCAGCAGCCGGGGACTAGCGGGAGGGGTAGATACGCAGTATTTT.

This chain links TRBV5-4 with TRBJ2-1; TRBD2 might be the D (6 bases). Per germline, CDR1 SGHNT and CDR2 YYREEE (reference sequence). The length of the CDR3 is 15 residues. The germline V and J ends were trimmed by 1 base and 3 bases, with 11 bases remaining between them. The CDR3 DNA is TGTGCCAGCAGCTTGTCTTACGGGAGCTACAATGAGCAGTTCTTC. As protein: CASSLSYGSYNEQFF.

This sequence joins TRBV6-5 and TRBJ1-6; 9 bases align to TRBD1. CDR3 length: 16 residues. With V trimmed by 0 bases and J by 9 bases, 6 bases remained unmatched. CDR1 MNHEY and CDR2 SVGAGI come from the germline V gene. CDR3 sequence: CASSYSGQGRGSPLHF. DNA of the CDR3: TGTGCCAGCAGTTACTCGGGACAGGGTAGGGGTTCACCCCTCCACTTT.

This clone was counted only a few times. This chain links TRBV3-1 (or the pseudogene TRBV3-2) with TRBJ2-1; D uncertain. Germline V gene data show CDR1 as LGHDT and CDR2 as YNNKEL (reference sequence). V dropped 1 base and J dropped 6 bases, with 10 bases sitting between them. The CDR3 totals 14 residues. CDR3 residues: CASSQGIGGNEQFF. CDR3 sequence (DNA): TGTGCCAGCAGCCAAGGAATAGGCGGCAATGAGCAGTTCTTC.

This clone was counted between two and nine times. This chain connects TRBV3-1 (or the pseudogene TRBV3-2) to TRBJ1-5; TRBD1 might be the D (6 bases). CDR1 LGHDT and CDR2 YNNKEL come from the germline V gene (reference sequence). The CDR3 has 16 residues. V was shortened by 0 bases and J by 7 bases, with 16 bases between the two germline ends. The CDR3 bases are TGTGCCAGCAGCCAAGATCTAGGGGGTGAGGGCCAGCCCCAGCATTTT. Protein: CASSQDLGGEGQPQHF.

The gene calls are TRBV10-3 and TRBJ1-2; 8 nucleotides agree with TRBD1. The CDR3 is made up of 14 amino acids. V dropped 0 bases and J dropped 6; count of bases not matched to a gene: 3. Germline assignment: CDR1 ENHRY and CDR2 SYGVKD. CDR3 region: CAISESRTGHGYTF. The CDR3 DNA is TGTGCCATCAGTGAGTCGAGGACAGGGCATGGCTACACCTTC.

The V gene is TRBV28, the J gene TRBJ2-1, with 8 nucleotides matching TRBD2. CDR1 is MDHEN and CDR2 is SYDVKM in the germline V gene. The CDR3 runs to 17 residues. V was clipped by 5 bases and J by 4 bases; unmatched bases: 13. The CDR3 DNA is TGTGCCAGCAGTCCGCAGAGCGGGAGTAGCCCTTACAATGAGCAGTTCTTC. Its protein is CASSPQSGSSPYNEQFF.